This T cell receptor beta chain was retrieved from a study of cytomegalovirus exposure and HLA in healthy donors. CDR1 is MNHEY and CDR2 is SVGAGI in the germline V gene. V dropped 2 bases and J dropped 3 bases, with 7 bases sitting between them. The CDR3 has 13 residues. With 60 Vbeta and 13 Jbeta primers, the PCR was carried out. The method was immunoSEQ multiplex PCR; TCRdb's version includes in-frame clones alone and lacks a portion of them. The table has approximately 300,000 clones, around 80% seen once; the top ten hold more than 0.3%. J is TRBJ1-1 and V is TRBV6-5; D is perhaps TRBD1 (6 bases). The sequence was obtained from a girl aged 2-9 years in good health and CMV-seronegative. The source material was PBMCs. CDR3 protein: CASSYGQYTEAFF. DNA of the CDR3: TGTGCCAGCAGTTACGGACAGTACACTGAAGCTTTCTTT.